Listed here are 21 T cell receptor beta chains from one sample, sequenced in a study of regulatory T cells. The PCR used 52 TRBV and 13 TRBJ primers. Sequenced by immunoSEQ multiplex PCR; TCRdb stores in-frame clones only, minus some. The sample yields over 20,000 clones, roughly 93% seen once. Sequencing input: CD8+ T cells sorted from blood. The receptors come from a child between 2 and 9 years old with CD3G deficiency.

The V call is TRBV6-1, the J call TRBJ2-2, with TRBD2 matching 10 bases. This CDR3 is built from 15 residues. Germline lookup yields CDR1 MNHNS and CDR2 SASEGT. V lost 2 bases and J lost 6; bases outside the gene matches: 3. This CDR3 is CASSELSGRAGELFF. The CDR3 region has the DNA TGTGCCAGCAGTGAACTCAGCGGGAGGGCCGGGGAGCTGTTTTTT.

CDR3 sequence (DNA): TGTGCCAGCAGTTCTCGAGGGGGGAACACTGAAGCTTTCTTT. This sequence encodes CASSSRGGNTEAFF. V is TRBV6-6 and J is TRBJ1-1; D may be TRBD1 (6 bases). Germline V gives CDR1 MNHNY, CDR2 SVGAGI (reference sequence). This CDR3 contains 14 residues. V was shortened by 4 bases and J by 1 base, with 10 bases between the two germline ends.

A word on this clone: Distinct nucleotide sequences in the sample also encode this CDR3. As DNA, the CDR3 is TGTGCCAGCAGCTTAGCCGGGACATCCTACAATGAGCAGTTCTTC. As protein: CASSLAGTSYNEQFF. The chain recombines TRBV7-9 with TRBJ2-1, with D possibly matching TRBD1 (6 bases). V was trimmed by 0 bases and J by 1 base, leaving 7 bases between them. The CDR3 spans 15 residues. Germline values: CDR1 SEHNR, CDR2 FQNEAQ (reference sequence).

This clone showed up just once. The CDR3 protein is CASSFKVAGDGGYEQYF. CDR3 bases: TGTGCCAGCAGTTTTAAGGTAGCGGGAGATGGGGGTTACGAGCAGTACTTC. The chain couples TRBV28 to TRBJ2-7, with 9 bases that match TRBD2. This CDR3 has 17 residues. In germline, CDR1 is MDHEN, CDR2 SYDVKM. After removal of 3 bases from V and 4 bases from J, the junction contained 13 bases not matched to a gene.

V gene TRBV6-1 combines with J gene TRBJ2-5; D is unclear. The DNA end favors TRBJ2-7, so the J call may be wrong. The CDR3 sequence is 13 residues long. The germline gives CDR1 MNHNS, CDR2 SASEGT. CDR3 sequence: CASSEATIYEQYF. The CDR3 region has the DNA TGTGCCAGCAGTGAAGCGACCATCTACGAGCAGTACTTC.

The rearrangement links TRBV7-9 to TRBJ2-5; D is unclear. The CDR3 totals 13 residues. CDR1 SEHNR and CDR2 FQNEAQ come from the germline V gene (reference sequence). The germline V and J ends were trimmed by 1 base and 5 bases, with 8 bases remaining between them. The CDR3 protein is CASSLDQDETQYF. Here the CDR3 DNA reads TGTGCCAGCAGCTTAGACCAAGATGAGACCCAGTACTTC.

This clone turned up a few times. The chain couples TRBV6-1 to TRBJ1-6, with D hard to call. This CDR3 is built from 16 residues. CDR1 and CDR2 from the germline V gene are MNHNS and SASEGT. V was pared by 4 bases and J by 11 bases, with 21 bases between. The CDR3 bases are TGTGCCAGCAGTGGTTACAACGTACGGGGTTGGACACCCCTCCACTTT. As protein: CASSGYNVRGWTPLHF.

The CDR3 loop is CASSRGGILDTQYF. The CDR3 coding sequence is TGTGCCAGCAGCCGCGGAGGGATCCTTGATACGCAGTATTTT. The chain recombines TRBV9 with TRBJ2-3, with D possibly matching TRBD2 (6 bases). The CDR3 has 14 amino acids. Looked up from germline, CDR1 is SGDLS and CDR2 is YYNGEE. V dropped 4 bases and J dropped 6 bases, with 15 bases sitting between them.

The rearrangement uses TRBV19 and TRBJ2-1; 12 bases are shared with TRBD2. Looked up from germline, CDR1 is LNHDA and CDR2 is SQIVND (reference sequence). The junction had 7 bases not matched to a gene; V was cut back by 6 bases and J by 4 bases. The CDR3 consists of 16 residues. CDR3 amino acids: CASSQQLAGGYNEQFF. CDR3 coding DNA: TGTGCCAGTAGCCAACAACTAGCGGGAGGTTACAATGAGCAGTTCTTC.

This clone was picked up one time. The chain couples TRBV28 to TRBJ1-2; D perhaps matches TRBD1 (5 bases). Trimming removed 6 bases from V and 3 bases from J, with 14 bases in between. Per germline, CDR1 MDHEN and CDR2 SYDVKM. The CDR3 sequence is 14 residues long. The CDR3 nucleotides are TGTGCCAGCAGCAAACAAGGGACGGACTATGGCTACACCTTC. Its translation is CASSKQGTDYGYTF.

The chain uses TRBV28 and TRBJ2-3; D remains unclear. Germline CDR1 is MDHEN and CDR2 is SYDVKM. This CDR3 contains 13 residues. V lost 6 bases and J lost 6, with 13 bases in between. DNA of the CDR3: TGTGCCAGCAGACCCGGACCGGTCGATACGCAGTATTTT. It yields the protein CASRPGPVDTQYF.

In this sample, this clone turned up a few times. V gene TRBV27 combines with J gene TRBJ2-1; a weak D match, TRBD2 (6 bases). V was shortened by 3 bases and J by 2 bases, with 14 bases between the two germline ends. CDR1 and CDR2 (germline): MNHEY, SMNVEV (reference sequence). The CDR3 consists of 16 residues. CDR3 sequence reads: CASSFSGRVPYNEQFF. The CDR3 DNA follows: TGTGCCAGCAGTTTTAGCGGCCGCGTCCCCTACAATGAGCAGTTCTTC.

The V call is TRBV7-6, the J call TRBJ2-5, with TRBD2 matching 16 bases. CDR1 is SGHVS, CDR2 FNYEAQ, per germline. This CDR3 is 20 amino acids long. Losses at the gene ends were 1 base for V and 4 bases for J; bases not matched to a gene: 12. In DNA form, the CDR3 reads TGTGCCAGCAGCTTAGTCCTGTACGGGACTAGCGGGAGGGGTAGAGAGACCCAGTACTTC. Translating it yields CASSLVLYGTSGRGRETQYF.

The rearrangement links TRBV4-1 to TRBJ2-7, with D perhaps TRBD1 (5 bases). Germline-derived CDR1 and CDR2 are MGHRA and YSYEKL. The CDR3 length is 15 residues. The V gene lost 0 bases and the J gene lost 3 bases, with 12 bases spanning the gap. Written as DNA, the CDR3 is TGCGCCAGCAGCCAAGAGTACAGGATCCACTACGAGCAGTACTTC. Protein product: CASSQEYRIHYEQYF.

Details on this clone: The sample holds other DNA sequences that translate to the same CDR3. The rearrangement uses TRBV28 and TRBJ2-7; tentatively, D is TRBD1 (6 bases). Germline assignment: CDR1 MDHEN and CDR2 SYDVKM. This CDR3 is built from 13 residues. Trimming pared 3 bases from V and 5 bases from J, leaving 11 bases between. The CDR3 loop is CASSLVGANEQYF. CDR3 DNA: TGTGCCAGCAGTTTGGTGGGGGCCAACGAGCAGTACTTC.

The chain joins TRBV6-6 to TRBJ2-1, with 7 bases aligning to TRBD2. The CDR3 has 16 residues. Germline V lookup: CDR1 MNHNY, CDR2 SVGAGI (reference sequence). J lost 3 bases, V lost 2 bases, and 7 bases had no gene match. CDR3 DNA: TGTGCCAGCAGTTACGGGGAAGCGGGACTCTACAATGAGCAGTTCTTC. It is translated as CASSYGEAGLYNEQFF.

The chain couples TRBV5-1 to TRBJ1-1; 7 positions match TRBD1. V gave up 0 bases and J gave up 2 bases; unmatched junction bases: 4. This CDR3 is 15 amino acids long. The V gene's germline CDR1 is SGHRS and CDR2 YFSETQ. The CDR3 protein is CASSLDGTDNTEAFF. The CDR3, as DNA: TGCGCCAGCAGCTTGGACGGGACAGACAACACTGAAGCTTTCTTT.

This chain uses TRBV7-8 with TRBJ1-1; D remains ambiguous. The CDR3 is 16 amino acids. Germline lookup yields CDR1 SGHVS and CDR2 FQNEAQ. V shed 1 base and J shed 5 bases, with 17 bases lying between them. The CDR3 protein is CASSLGPRARGTEAFF. The CDR3, as DNA: TGTGCCAGCAGCTTAGGTCCTAGGGCGCGAGGGACTGAAGCTTTCTTT.

The chain combines TRBV28 with TRBJ2-7; TRBD2 might be the D (6 bases). This CDR3 region has 14 residues. V dropped 6 bases and J dropped 0 bases, with 12 bases sitting between them. The V gene's germline CDR1 is MDHEN and CDR2 SYDVKM. The CDR3 is CASSDLGLSYEQYF. In DNA form, the CDR3 reads TGTGCCAGCAGCGACCTGGGACTCTCCTACGAGCAGTACTTC. The variable domain in full, with the rest retrieved from reference TRBV28 and TRBJ2-7, is DVKVTQSSRYLVKRTGEKVFLECVQDMDHENMFWYRQDPGLGLRLIYFSYDVKMKEKGDIPEGYSVSREKKERFSLILESASTNQTSMYLCASSDLGLSYEQYFGPGTRLTVT.

The chain is built from TRBV10-3 and TRBJ2-2; maybe TRBD2 (6 bases). The V and J ends lost 3 bases and 6 bases respectively, with 14 bases between them. From germline, CDR1 is ENHRY and CDR2 SYGVKD. The CDR3 loop spans 15 amino acids. DNA for the CDR3: TGTGCCATCAGTGACCGACTAGTGGGACCCGGGGAGCTGTTTTTT. Translated: CAISDRLVGPGELFF.

This clone was counted a single time. The chain couples TRBV27 to TRBJ2-1, with 8 bases identical to TRBD1. Germline lookup yields CDR1 MNHEY and CDR2 SMNVEV (reference sequence). The junction had 1 base not matched to a gene; V was cut back by 8 bases and J by 7 bases. This CDR3 is 11 amino acids long. CDR3 protein: CASGQGNEQFF. The CDR3 bases are TGTGCCAGCGGACAGGGAAATGAGCAGTTCTTC.